Here is one T cell receptor (beta chain) with its context. Its specificity is not known. Unique molecular identifiers tagged the TCRbeta library. TCRdb itself ran the PCR reads through MiXCR, one entry per CDR3 protein. The sample contains fewer than 750,000 distinct CDR3 sequences, under 25% of which appear only once. This record comes from a study of T-cell reconstitution after alpha-beta-depleted transplantation in children. Study-wide results and limits: At one year after transplant, newly produced T cells mostly accounted for T-cell counts and diversity. Recipient T cells and thymic progenitors that survived gave rise to the high TCRbeta diversity observed at day 60 in some patients. Several hundred graft clones that had expanded were reportedly the source of alpha-beta T cells about two months after transplant.

Germline V gene data show CDR1 as SGHRS and CDR2 as YFSETQ. The J segment lost 7 bases and the V segment lost 4 bases, leaving 9 bases of the junction unmatched. CDR3 length: 14 amino acids. Sequencing was performed on PBMCs, mostly from graft donor cells, taken 360 days after TCRalphabeta/CD19-depleted stem cell transplant. This chain uses TRBV5-1 with TRBJ1-2; TRBD1 agrees at 8 bases. The source of this sequence is a boy under two years old who had a stem cell transplant for acute myeloid leukemia, so the T cells may come from the graft donor. The CDR3 region is CASSEGQGGSGYTF. CDR3 nucleotide sequence: TGCGCCAGCAGCGAAGGACAGGGCGGATCTGGCTACACCTTC.